These T cell receptor beta chains were read from a single sample in a study of blood T cell repertoires in COVID-19. The repertoire was sequenced with immunoSEQ multiplex PCR; TCRdb's copy has only in-frame clones and lacks some. This sample has some 250,000 clones; around four fifths occur once, and the top ten carry 8.6%. Sequencing was carried out using peripheral blood. The receptors come from a man aged 35 to 55 with active or convalescent COVID-19. The CDR3 runs from the conserved cysteine through the conserved F or W. The order of the fields is D gene, clone size, J gene, V gene, CDR3 DNA, CDR3 protein. The D gene is left open where the match is weak. Rows may omit the clone size; those that give it use once, few, many or a size class.

D gene: TRBD1
clone size: once
J gene: TRBJ2-4
V gene: TRBV27
CDR3 DNA: TGTGCCAGCAGTCCGCGGGACAGGAAAAACATTCAGTACTTC
CDR3 protein: CASSPRDRKNIQYF

D gene: NA
clone size: NA
J gene: TRBJ1-6
V gene: TRBV2
CDR3 DNA: TGTGCCAGCAGATCCAGCTCCTATAATTCACCCCTCCACTTT
CDR3 protein: CASRSSSYNSPLHF

D gene: TRBD2
clone size: NA
J gene: TRBJ2-3
V gene: TRBV10-3
CDR3 DNA: TGTGCCATCGGGAAGGGACTAGCGGGAGGGGATGGCACAGATACGCAGTATTTT
CDR3 protein: CAIGKGLAGGDGTDTQYF

D gene: TRBD1
clone size: NA
J gene: TRBJ2-1
V gene: TRBV24-1
CDR3 DNA: TGTGCCACCAGCGGGACAGGAAACAATGAGCAGTTCTTC
CDR3 protein: CATSGTGNNEQFF

D gene: NA
clone size: NA
J gene: TRBJ1-5
V gene: TRBV6-1
CDR3 DNA: TGTGCCAGCAGTGACCGGACAGTTAGCAATCAGCCCCAGCATTTT
CDR3 protein: CASSDRTVSNQPQHF

D gene: TRBD1
clone size: NA
J gene: TRBJ2-4
V gene: TRBV11-2
CDR3 DNA: TGTGCCAGCAGCTTAGATTTGGGACAGGGTCCTGCCAAAAACATTCAGTACTTC
CDR3 protein: CASSLDLGQGPAKNIQYF

D gene: TRBD1
clone size: NA
J gene: TRBJ2-2
V gene: TRBV19
CDR3 DNA: TGTGCCAGTACAGGATTCGGACAGGGGAAACCCGGGGAGCTGTTTTTT
CDR3 protein: CASTGFGQGKPGELFF

D gene: TRBD1
clone size: NA
J gene: TRBJ1-5
V gene: TRBV12-3/TRBV12-4
CDR3 DNA: TGTGCCAGCAGGTCGACAGGGTCACGGGCCCAGCATTTT
CDR3 protein: CASRSTGSRAQHF

D gene: TRBD1
clone size: NA
J gene: TRBJ1-2
V gene: TRBV27
CDR3 DNA: TGTGCCAGCAGATTAGGACAGGGGGCTTATGGCTACACCTTC
CDR3 protein: CASRLGQGAYGYTF

D gene: TRBD2
clone size: NA
J gene: TRBJ2-1
V gene: TRBV5-4
CDR3 DNA: TGTGCCAGCAGCCACCCCGGGACTAGCGGGAGTAGGGGTTCCTACAATGAGCAGTTCTTC
CDR3 protein: CASSHPGTSGSRGSYNEQFF

D gene: TRBD1
clone size: NA
J gene: TRBJ1-6
V gene: TRBV19
CDR3 DNA: TGTGCCAGTAGTATGGCCCAAGGGACAGGGTGGTTCGGGCCGTCACCCCTCCACTTT
CDR3 protein: CASSMAQGTGWFGPSPLHF

D gene: NA
clone size: NA
J gene: TRBJ2-3
V gene: TRBV10-2
CDR3 DNA: TGCGCCAGCAGTGACGGGACTTCTCTTACCCGAGATACGCAGTATTTT
CDR3 protein: CASSDGTSLTRDTQYF

D gene: TRBD2
clone size: NA
J gene: TRBJ2-3
V gene: TRBV4-3
CDR3 DNA: TGCGCCAGCAGCCAAGATGGGAGGGGTGGGAGCACAGATACGCAGTATTTT
CDR3 protein: CASSQDGRGGSTDTQYF

D gene: TRBD1
clone size: NA
J gene: TRBJ1-2
V gene: TRBV12-5
CDR3 DNA: TGTGCTAGTGGTTTGCAGGGGGCGGATGGCTACACCTTC
CDR3 protein: CASGLQGADGYTF

D gene: TRBD1
clone size: NA
J gene: TRBJ1-1
V gene: TRBV7-9
CDR3 DNA: TGTGCCAGCAGCTTATCCCGACAGGGGGCTGAAGCTTTCTTT
CDR3 protein: CASSLSRQGAEAFF

D gene: TRBD1
clone size: NA
J gene: TRBJ2-5
V gene: TRBV5-1
CDR3 DNA: TGCGCCAGCAGCCCCAGGGGGCAGTACCAAGAGACCCAGTACTTC
CDR3 protein: CASSPRGQYQETQYF

D gene: NA
clone size: NA
J gene: TRBJ2-7
V gene: TRBV5-1
CDR3 DNA: TGCGCCAGCCGCAAAACTACGACCTACGAGCAGTACTTC
CDR3 protein: CASRKTTTYEQYF

D gene: TRBD2
clone size: once
J gene: TRBJ2-3
V gene: TRBV20-1
CDR3 DNA: TGCAGTGCGGTTAGCGGGATTGGGAGGTATTTT
CDR3 protein: CSAVSGIGRYF

D gene: NA
clone size: NA
J gene: TRBJ1-1
V gene: TRBV11-3
CDR3 DNA: TGTGCCAGCAGCTTAGAACAGGGCCCCCACACTGAAGCTTTCTTT
CDR3 protein: CASSLEQGPHTEAFF

D gene: TRBD2
clone size: NA
J gene: TRBJ2-3
V gene: TRBV9
CDR3 DNA: TGTGCCAGCAGCGTTGGCGGGGGGGCCGATACGCAGTATTTT
CDR3 protein: CASSVGGGADTQYF

D gene: TRBD1
clone size: NA
J gene: TRBJ2-7
V gene: TRBV3-1/TRBV3-2
CDR3 DNA: TGTGCCAGCAGCCCTGACAGGGCCCACGAGCAGTACTTC
CDR3 protein: CASSPDRAHEQYF

D gene: NA
clone size: NA
J gene: TRBJ2-2
V gene: TRBV9
CDR3 DNA: TGTGCCAGCAGCTCCCCCCGGGGACAAACAAACACCGGGGAGCTGTTTTTT
CDR3 protein: CASSSPRGQTNTGELFF

D gene: NA
clone size: NA
J gene: TRBJ2-2
V gene: TRBV30
CDR3 DNA: TGTGCCTGGAGCGCGGTCCATAGGACTGGGGAGCTGTTTTTT
CDR3 protein: CAWSAVHRTGELFF

D gene: TRBD2
clone size: NA
J gene: TRBJ2-7
V gene: TRBV27
CDR3 DNA: TGTGCCAGCAGATTCAGCGGGGACTACGAGCAGTACTTC
CDR3 protein: CASRFSGDYEQYF

D gene: TRBD1
clone size: once
J gene: TRBJ1-1
V gene: TRBV7-2
CDR3 DNA: TGTGCCAGCAGCGGAACCCAGGGGGCGGGCACTGAAGCTTTCTTT
CDR3 protein: CASSGTQGAGTEAFF

D gene: TRBD1
clone size: NA
J gene: TRBJ1-1
V gene: TRBV30
CDR3 DNA: TGTGCCTGGAGTACCGGACAGGGTAACACTGAAGCTTTCTTT
CDR3 protein: CAWSTGQGNTEAFF

D gene: NA
clone size: NA
J gene: TRBJ1-5
V gene: TRBV6-5
CDR3 DNA: TGTGCCAGCAGTTCACTTAATCAGCCCCAGCATTTT
CDR3 protein: CASSSLNQPQHF

D gene: TRBD2
clone size: NA
J gene: TRBJ2-1
V gene: TRBV6-5
CDR3 DNA: TGTGCCAGCAGTAGCTGGACTAGCGGGAGCGATGAGCAGTTCTTC
CDR3 protein: CASSSWTSGSDEQFF

D gene: NA
clone size: NA
J gene: TRBJ1-1
V gene: TRBV10-3
CDR3 DNA: TGTGCCATCAGGGATACAGGGATCGAAACTGAAGCTTTCTTT
CDR3 protein: CAIRDTGIETEAFF

D gene: NA
clone size: NA
J gene: TRBJ1-2
V gene: TRBV7-9
CDR3 DNA: TGTGCCAGCAGCCCCGAGGGGGACCGCGGCGGCTACACCTTC
CDR3 protein: CASSPEGDRGGYTF

D gene: TRBD2
clone size: NA
J gene: TRBJ2-5
V gene: TRBV10-3
CDR3 DNA: TGTGCCATCAGTGTGGGACTAGCGGGATTGGGGGAGACCCAGTACTTC
CDR3 protein: CAISVGLAGLGETQYF

D gene: NA
clone size: NA
J gene: TRBJ1-2
V gene: TRBV9
CDR3 DNA: TGTGCCAGCAGCGCATCCGACAGTAACTATGGCTACACCTTC
CDR3 protein: CASSASDSNYGYTF

D gene: NA
clone size: NA
J gene: TRBJ2-1
V gene: TRBV12-5
CDR3 DNA: TGTGCTAGTGGGACAGCCTGGGGAGAGCAGTTCTTC
CDR3 protein: CASGTAWGEQFF

D gene: NA
clone size: NA
J gene: TRBJ1-2
V gene: TRBV25-1
CDR3 DNA: TGTGCCAGCACCAAGGGGACTAACTATGGCTACACCTTC
CDR3 protein: CASTKGTNYGYTF

D gene: TRBD2
clone size: NA
J gene: TRBJ2-1
V gene: TRBV6-2/TRBV6-3
CDR3 DNA: TGTGCCAGCAGTCCGACTAGCGGGCCTAGCTCCTACAATGAGCAGTTCTTC
CDR3 protein: CASSPTSGPSSYNEQFF

D gene: NA
clone size: once
J gene: TRBJ1-6
V gene: TRBV3-1/TRBV3-2
CDR3 DNA: TGTGCCAGCAGCCAATGGGAGGTTAATTCACCCCTCCACTTT
CDR3 protein: CASSQWEVNSPLHF

D gene: NA
clone size: NA
J gene: TRBJ1-5
V gene: TRBV7-2
CDR3 DNA: TGTGCCAGCAGCTTACGGACCGCGGGGCCCCAGCATTTT
CDR3 protein: CASSLRTAGPQHF

D gene: NA
clone size: medium-sized
J gene: TRBJ1-1
V gene: TRBV3-1/TRBV3-2
CDR3 DNA: TGTGCCAGCAGCCCCGAGGGAATTGAAGCTTTCTTT
CDR3 protein: CASSPEGIEAFF

D gene: TRBD1
clone size: NA
J gene: TRBJ1-2
V gene: TRBV19
CDR3 DNA: TGTGCCAGTAGTACAACCCATACCGGGACAGGGGATTTTGGCTACACCTTC
CDR3 protein: CASSTTHTGTGDFGYTF

D gene: NA
clone size: NA
J gene: TRBJ2-3
V gene: TRBV11-3
CDR3 DNA: TGTGCCAGCAGCCGCCCCCAGGGGACGCAGTATTTT
CDR3 protein: CASSRPQGTQYF

D gene: NA
clone size: few
J gene: TRBJ1-1
V gene: TRBV4-2
CDR3 DNA: TGTGCCAGCAGCCAAGAGCTAGAGGGATGGGAGACTGAAGCTTTCTTT
CDR3 protein: CASSQELEGWETEAFF

D gene: TRBD1
clone size: once
J gene: TRBJ2-7
V gene: TRBV9
CDR3 DNA: TGTGCCAGCAGCGTCCGACAGGGGGGATACGAGCAGTACTTC
CDR3 protein: CASSVRQGGYEQYF

D gene: TRBD2
clone size: NA
J gene: TRBJ2-7
V gene: TRBV28
CDR3 DNA: TGTGCCAGCAGTCCCGGGAGGAGGTACGAGCAGTACTTC
CDR3 protein: CASSPGRRYEQYF

D gene: NA
clone size: once
J gene: TRBJ1-1
V gene: TRBV11-2
CDR3 DNA: TGTGCCAGCAGCCTAAGTAGCGCCACGAACACTGAAGCTTTCTTT
CDR3 protein: CASSLSSATNTEAFF

D gene: NA
clone size: NA
J gene: TRBJ1-2
V gene: TRBV30
CDR3 DNA: TGTGCCTGGAGTCAACTGTATGGCTACACCTTC
CDR3 protein: CAWSQLYGYTF

D gene: TRBD2
clone size: once
J gene: TRBJ2-1
V gene: TRBV5-1
CDR3 DNA: TGCGCCAGCCGACTAGCCCCCACGGATGAGCAGTTCTTC
CDR3 protein: CASRLAPTDEQFF

D gene: NA
clone size: NA
J gene: TRBJ1-2
V gene: TRBV6-5
CDR3 DNA: TGTGCCAGCCACCTTGGGCGGGGGCGCGGTGGCTACACCTTC
CDR3 protein: CASHLGRGRGGYTF